The 3 T cell receptor beta chains presented below share a single source sample, sequenced in a study of blood T cell repertoires in COVID-19. Assay: immunoSEQ multiplex PCR; the TCRdb copy retains only in-frame clones and omits some. In the table there are about 89,000 clones, 72% of which are singletons. The sequencing sample was made of peripheral blood. These receptors originate from a woman aged 80 or over with acute or convalescent COVID-19.

This clone was counted a few times. V and J are TRBV12-3 or TRBV12-4 and TRBJ1-1; a weak D match, TRBD1 (5 bases). The V and J ends lost 3 bases and 1 base respectively, with 6 bases between them. CDR3 size: 13 residues. CDR3 loop: CASSLTENTEAFF. CDR3 DNA sequence: TGTGCCAGCAGTTTGACAGAGAACACTGAAGCTTTCTTT.

Only one count was recorded for this clone. This sequence joins TRBV7-9 and TRBJ2-1; 8 bases fit TRBD1. The V gene's germline CDR1 is SEHNR and CDR2 FQNEAQ (reference sequence). This CDR3 spans 15 amino acids. The V and J ends lost 9 bases and 6 bases, in that order; junction bases with no gene match: 13. The CDR3 DNA follows: TGTGCCAGTTCCCCTTCGACAGGGGTGGGCAATGAGCAGTTCTTC. It yields the protein CASSPSTGVGNEQFF.

CDR3 in amino acids: CASSRMADPRIEKLFF. The CDR3 DNA sequence: TGTGCCAGCAGCCGGATGGCTGATCCCAGGATTGAAAAACTGTTTTTT. The J gene is TRBJ1-4, the V gene TRBV5-6; D is uncertain. V was pared by 4 bases and J by 7 bases, with 20 bases between. Germline CDR1 SGHDT, CDR2 YYEEEE. The CDR3 contains 16 residues.